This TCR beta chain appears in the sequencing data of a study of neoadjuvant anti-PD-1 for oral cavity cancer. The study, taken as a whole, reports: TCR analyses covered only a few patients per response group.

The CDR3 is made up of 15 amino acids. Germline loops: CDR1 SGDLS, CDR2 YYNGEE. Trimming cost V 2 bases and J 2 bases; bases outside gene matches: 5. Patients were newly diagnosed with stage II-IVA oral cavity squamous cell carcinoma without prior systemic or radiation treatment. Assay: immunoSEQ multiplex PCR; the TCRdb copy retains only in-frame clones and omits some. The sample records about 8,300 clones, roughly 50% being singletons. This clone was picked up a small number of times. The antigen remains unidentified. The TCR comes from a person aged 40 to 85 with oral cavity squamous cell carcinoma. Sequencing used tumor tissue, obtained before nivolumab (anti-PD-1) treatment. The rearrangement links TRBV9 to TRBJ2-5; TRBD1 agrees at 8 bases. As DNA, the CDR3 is TGTGCCAGCAGCGTTGGACAGGGTAATCAAGAGACCCAGTACTTC. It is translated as CASSVGQGNQETQYF.